Shown below are 29 T cell receptor beta chains from a single sample sequenced in a study of blood T cells in healthy people across ages. A sample-barcoded 5' primer and a J-beta primer mix were used in a second PCR of roughly 6 to 12 cycles. TCRdb used MiXCR to reprocess the 5' RACE reads, holding one entry per CDR3 protein. The sample shows roughly 1.7 million distinct CDR3 sequences, about 31% of them seen only once. The sequenced material came from blood. Receptors were obtained from a woman in her twenties or thirties in good health.

This clonotype was observed many times. V gene TRBV10-3 combines with J gene TRBJ2-1; D not certain. The CDR3 runs 12 residues. Germline assignment: CDR1 ENHRY and CDR2 SYGVKD. V gave up 2 bases and J gave up 10 bases, with 9 bases separating them. CDR3 in DNA: TGTGCCATCAGTGAGGCTAGTCGCGAGCAGTTCTTC. Its protein product is CAISEASREQFF.

This clonotype has more than one count but fewer than ten. V usage is TRBV4-1 and J usage is TRBJ2-7, with 14 bases lining up with TRBD2. Germline V gene data show CDR1 as MGHRA and CDR2 as YSYEKL. The CDR3 is made up of 19 amino acids. The junction had 11 bases not matched to a gene; V was cut back by 4 bases and J by 0 bases. In nucleotides, the CDR3 is TGCGCCAGCAGCCTTAGTCCGGGACTAGCGGGAGCAAGCTCCTACGAGCAGTACTTC. It specifies CASSLSPGLAGASSYEQYF.

This clonotype was detected many times. The junction differs from germline at one of its ends, possibly a read error. The chain employs TRBV5-1 and TRBJ2-5, with a possible D match to TRBD2 (7 bases). Germline V gene lookup returns CDR1 SGHRS and CDR2 YFSETQ. This CDR3 is 14 amino acids long. The CDR3 sequence is CASSFRGAQETQYF. CDR3 DNA sequence: TGTGCCAGCAGTTTTCGGGGGGCCCAAGAGACCCAGTACTTC.

The chain recombines TRBV2 with TRBJ2-7, with 11 bases aligning to TRBD2. The CDR3 has 15 amino acids. The germline gives CDR1 SNHLY, CDR2 FYNNEI. Trimming took 6 bases from V and 2 from J; bases not matched to a gene: 6. The CDR3 region is CASRGLAGGPYEQYF. In DNA, the CDR3 is TGTGCCAGCAGGGGGCTAGCGGGAGGACCCTACGAGCAGTACTTC. Full variable domain (missing parts from reference TRBV2 and TRBJ2-7): EPEVTQTPSHQVTQMGQEVILRCVPISNHLYFYWYRQILGQKVEFLVSFYNNEISEKSEIFDDQFSVERPDGSNFTLKIRSTKLEDSAMYFCASRGLAGGPYEQYFGPGTRLTVT.

This clonotype has only a few counts. The chain employs TRBV25-1 and TRBJ2-1; perhaps TRBD2 as D (5 bases). This CDR3 has 16 amino acids. V dropped 0 bases and J dropped 6 bases, with 15 bases sitting between them. The germline gives CDR1 MGHDK, CDR2 SYGVNS. DNA of the CDR3: TGTGCCAGCAGTGAATACGAGGGTTGGCTGGGCAATGAGCAGTTCTTC. Protein: CASSEYEGWLGNEQFF.

This rearrangement joins TRBV7-2 to TRBJ1-2; D is unresolved. V shed 0 bases and J shed 4 bases, with 9 bases lying between them. This CDR3 region has 14 residues. CDR1 is SGHTA and CDR2 is FQGNSA in the germline V gene. The CDR3 loop reads CASSLAKKSYGYTF. As DNA, the CDR3 is TGTGCCAGCAGCTTAGCAAAGAAGAGCTATGGCTACACCTTC.

A remark on this clonotype: An end of the junction differs from the germline gene, which may be a read error. The V gene is TRBV3-1, the J gene TRBJ1-5, with 7 bases fitting TRBD1. Germline V CDR1 and CDR2: LGHDT, YNNKEL (reference sequence). The CDR3 has 16 residues. The CDR3 is CASGQDGDSSNQPQHF. CDR3 nucleotide sequence: TGTGCCAGCGGCCAAGATGGGGACAGCAGCAATCAGCCCCAGCATTTT.

Details on this clonotype: Since the CDR3 does not end with the conserved phenylalanine or tryptophan, this likely comes from a read error. The rearrangement uses TRBV30 and TRBJ2-1, with TRBD2 matching over 11 bases. The CDR3 contains 18 residues. Germline V gives CDR1 GTSNPN, CDR2 SVGIG (reference sequence). The trim removed 3 bases at V and 0 bases at J, leaving 10 bases unmatched. CDR3 protein: CAWRILAGGRSSYNEQFC. CDR3 nucleotides: TGTGCCTGGAGGATCCTAGCGGGAGGCCGGAGCTCCTACAATGAGCAGTTCTGC.

The DNA for the CDR3 is TGTGCCAGCAGCGAGACTAGCGGGACGAACACCGGGGAGCTGTTTTTT. This sequence encodes CASSETSGTNTGELFF. The rearrangement joins TRBV4-2 to TRBJ2-2; TRBD2 aligns across 11 bases. Germline trimming cut 5 bases from V and 0 bases from J; bases unmatched to any gene: 2. Germline values: CDR1 LGHNA, CDR2 YNFKEQ. The CDR3 is 16 residues long.

The V and J genes are TRBV7-6 and TRBJ2-7; D might be TRBD2 (6 bases). The V end lost 4 bases, the J end lost 0 bases, and 13 bases lay between the germline ends. Germline V lookup: CDR1 SGHVS, CDR2 FNYEAQ. The length of the CDR3 is 15 residues. In DNA form, the CDR3 reads TGTGCCAGCAGCTCAGGAGAGGGAGGCTCCTACGAGCAGTACTTC. Its translation: CASSSGEGGSYEQYF.

This clonotype was seen once. V is TRBV2 and J is TRBJ2-3, with D perhaps TRBD1 or TRBD2 (5 bases each). The germline gives CDR1 SNHLY, CDR2 FYNNEI. Trimming shortened V by 11 bases and J by 0 bases, and 15 bases separated the two germline ends. The CDR3 sequence is 14 residues long. The CDR3 DNA is TGTGCCGGGGACCCGCTCTCTAGCACAGATACGCAGTATTTT. This translates into CAGDPLSSTDTQYF.

In this sample, this clonotype turned up a few times. The rearrangement joins TRBV20-1 to TRBJ1-1; D might be TRBD1 (5 bases). V was trimmed by 3 bases and J by 0 bases, leaving 17 bases between them. The CDR3 consists of 16 residues. The germline gives CDR1 DFQATT, CDR2 SNEGSKA (reference sequence). The CDR3 bases are TGCAGTGCTAGTAGAGACAGCTTGGCGGTGAACACTGAAGCTTTCTTT. Its protein product is CSASRDSLAVNTEAFF.

CDR3 region: CASSQDLLDRKRGSYGYTF. CDR3 DNA sequence: TGCGCCAGCAGCCAAGATCTTCTGGACAGGAAAAGGGGAAGCTATGGCTACACCTTC. The V gene is TRBV4-1, the J gene TRBJ1-2; 7 bases agree with TRBD1. CDR3 length: 19 residues. Trimming took 0 bases from V and 4 from J; bases not matched to a gene: 17. Germline CDR1 reads MGHRA; CDR2 reads YSYEKL.

In this sample, this clonotype turned up a few times. This rearrangement joins TRBV6-2 or TRBV6-3 to TRBJ2-7, with 7 bases that match TRBD1. This CDR3 is 15 amino acids long. V lost 2 bases and J lost 7; bases outside the gene matches: 11. Per the germline V gene, CDR1 is MNHEY and CDR2 is SVGEGT. In DNA form, the CDR3 reads TGTGCCAGCAGTTACGCGGCAGGGGGTGTCCGGGAGCAGTACTTC. It yields the protein CASSYAAGGVREQYF.

This clonotype was picked up a small number of times. The rearrangement joins TRBV3-1 to TRBJ2-1; 8 bases agree with TRBD1. The length of the CDR3 is 15 residues. The ends lost 1 base at V and 6 bases at J; junction bases unmatched: 5. Germline loops: CDR1 LGHDT, CDR2 YNNKEL (reference sequence). The chain's CDR3 is CASSQVGTGGNEQFF. As DNA, the CDR3 is TGTGCCAGCAGCCAAGTCGGCACAGGGGGCAATGAGCAGTTCTTC.

The chain combines TRBV20-1 with TRBJ2-1, with D possibly TRBD1 on 6 matching bases. The CDR3 runs to 11 residues. Germline V gene data show CDR1 as DFQATT and CDR2 as SNEGSKA (reference sequence). V was clipped by 6 bases and J by 7 bases, with 10 bases between them. In DNA, the CDR3 is TGCAGTGCGCCTACAGGGAATGAGCAGTTCTTC. It codes for CSAPTGNEQFF.

V usage is TRBV15 and J usage is TRBJ1-4; 9 nucleotides line up with TRBD1. CDR1 and CDR2 (germline): LNHNV, YYDKDF (reference sequence). This CDR3 has 16 residues. V was clipped by 0 bases and J by 7 bases; unmatched bases: 6. The CDR3 sequence: CATSREKQGASEKLFF. The CDR3 coding sequence is TGTGCCACCAGCAGAGAAAAACAGGGGGCGAGTGAAAAACTGTTTTTT.

The sample holds many counts of this clonotype. Here the CDR3 DNA reads TGCAGCGTTGGGGGAGTGACAGGGAGGACCTATGGCTACACCTTC. This encodes CSVGGVTGRTYGYTF. The chain recombines TRBV29-1 with TRBJ1-2; 7 bases agree with TRBD1. Germline CDR1 is SQVTM and CDR2 is ANQGSEA. The CDR3 loop spans 15 amino acids. V gave up 4 bases and J gave up 4 bases; unmatched junction bases: 12.

This clonotype has at least ten counts. The rearrangement joins TRBV6-2 or TRBV6-3 to TRBJ2-4; D might be TRBD1 or TRBD2, each matching 6 bases. The CDR3 loop spans 19 amino acids. Trimming shortened V by 6 bases and J by 5 bases, and 29 bases separated the two germline ends. Germline V gene sequence: CDR1 MNHEY, CDR2 SVGEGT. This CDR3 reads CASRQWDPRVGGGQNIQYF. For the CDR3, the DNA is TGTGCCAGCAGACAATGGGACCCGCGAGTAGGAGGGGGGCAAAACATTCAGTACTTC.

The chain carries TRBV5-1 and TRBJ1-4, with TRBD1 matching over 10 bases. The CDR3 spans 15 residues. The V and J ends lost 5 bases and 8 bases, in that order; junction bases with no gene match: 9. Germline V gene data show CDR1 as SGHRS and CDR2 as YFSETQ. As DNA, the CDR3 is TGCGCCAGCAGGAAAGACAGGGGGCTAGTGGAAAAACTGTTTTTT. Amino acids: CASRKDRGLVEKLFF.

This clonotype was picked up many times. The chain employs TRBV29-1 and TRBJ2-1; no clear D gene. Germline CDR1 is SQVTM and CDR2 is ANQGSEA. The germline V and J ends were trimmed by 8 bases and 7 bases, with 12 bases remaining between them. The length of the CDR3 is 11 residues. CDR3 region: CSSLVGNEQFF. CDR3 sequence (DNA): TGCAGCTCCTTAGTGGGTAATGAGCAGTTCTTC.

This clonotype has just a few counts. V usage is TRBV4-1 and J usage is TRBJ1-4; D possibly corresponds to TRBD1 (6 bases). Trimming shortened V by 2 bases and J by 3 bases, and 13 bases separated the two germline ends. The CDR3 has 16 amino acids. Germline values: CDR1 MGHRA, CDR2 YSYEKL. CDR3 sequence reads: CASSQWDTEANEKLFF. The CDR3 region has the DNA TGCGCCAGCAGCCAATGGGACACCGAAGCTAATGAAAAACTGTTTTTT.

The chain combines TRBV12-3 or TRBV12-4 with TRBJ2-1, with D perhaps assigned TRBD1 or TRBD2 (5 bases each). The CDR3 is 16 residues long. The V and J ends lost 1 base and 2 bases respectively, with 12 bases between them. The CDR3 is CASSLVPRDPYNEQFF. DNA for the CDR3: TGTGCCAGCAGTTTAGTACCCAGGGACCCCTACAATGAGCAGTTCTTC.

This rearrangement joins TRBV5-1 to TRBJ2-1, with a tentative D call TRBD2 (6 bases). The CDR3 is 12 residues long. CDR1 is SGHRS, CDR2 YFSETQ, per germline. V was clipped by 7 bases and J by 5 bases, with 10 bases between them. DNA for the CDR3: TGCGCCAGCCGGGACTGGCACAATGAGCAGTTCTTC. This translates into CASRDWHNEQFF.

In its sample, this clonotype was seen a few times. The CDR3 bases are TGTGCCAGCAGGCCGGGACGCCTAGCCTACGAGCAGTACTTC. This gives the protein CASRPGRLAYEQYF. V usage is TRBV6-5 and J usage is TRBJ2-4; either TRBD1 or TRBD2 may supply D (5 bases each). The J call is in doubt because the DNA end fits TRBJ2-7 better. CDR1 is MNHEY, CDR2 SVGAGI, per germline. The CDR3 consists of 14 residues.

The chain combines TRBV11-2 with TRBJ2-5; D is perhaps TRBD2 (6 bases). Between the trimmed V and J ends, which lost 2 bases and 1 base, there was a span of 26 bases. CDR1 is SGHAT, CDR2 FQNNGV, per germline. There are 20 residues in the CDR3. The CDR3 nucleotides are TGTGCCAGCAGCTTATCCATCGGGGGTAACTCTATCGGACCCCAAGAGACCCAGTACTTC. Translating gives CASSLSIGGNSIGPQETQYF.

This clonotype came up a few times. V usage is TRBV7-2 and J usage is TRBJ1-1; weak D call: TRBD1 (6 bases). CDR3 length: 14 amino acids. Germline CDR1 and CDR2: SGHTA and FQGNSA. Trimming stripped 4 bases from V and 7 bases from J, with 16 bases between. CDR3 bases: TGTGCCAGCAGCTCCCAGGGGCAGTGGGGTGAAGCTTTCTTT. Protein sequence: CASSSQGQWGEAFF.

This clonotype was observed a few times. The chain carries TRBV20-1 and TRBJ2-1; 9 bases agree with TRBD1. Germline lookup yields CDR1 DFQATT and CDR2 SNEGSKA (reference sequence). The CDR3 consists of 16 residues. Trimming cost V 6 bases and J 1 base; bases outside gene matches: 10. The CDR3 reads CSALILDRGSYNEQFF. The CDR3 DNA is TGCAGTGCCCTGATCCTGGACAGGGGTTCCTACAATGAGCAGTTCTTC.

The chain is built from TRBV5-1 and TRBJ2-7; D is unresolved. The CDR3 runs 14 residues. The germline V and J ends were trimmed by 0 bases and 0 bases, with 7 bases remaining between them. Germline assignment: CDR1 SGHRS and CDR2 YFSETQ. The DNA of the CDR3 is TGCGCCAGCAGCTTGGAGTCCGCCTCCTACGAGCAGTACTTC. Translation gives CASSLESASYEQYF.